The TCR beta chain described here comes from a study of cytomegalovirus exposure and HLA in healthy donors. Study-wide results and caveats: It was reportedly the case that the classifier diagnosed cytomegalovirus status with high specificity and sensitivity.

Generated by immunoSEQ multiplex PCR, the TCRdb table keeps only in-frame clones and is missing some. The sample records some 320,000 clones, approximately 90% being singletons. Worth noting for this clone: Its antigen is not known.

The source is a woman aged 25 to 45 in good health and CMV-seropositive. The sequencing sample was made of PBMCs.

CDR3 amino acids: CASSLRRLTGGDYEQYF. CDR3 nucleotides: TGTGCCAGCAGCCTACGGCGCCTGACAGGGGGGGACTACGAGCAGTACTTC. This chain uses TRBV11-2 with TRBJ2-7; 9 bases agree with TRBD1. CDR1 and CDR2 from the germline V gene are SGHAT and FQNNGV. J gave up 3 bases and V 5 bases, and 14 bases lay outside the gene matches. The CDR3 loop spans 17 amino acids.